The 27 T cell receptor beta chains listed next were all sequenced from one sample in a study of T cell responses to AZD1222 COVID-19 vaccine listed by TCRdb under 2021. Receptors were amplified or captured by the immunoSEQ multiplex PCR assay. The clones in this table, taken by TCRdb from immuneACCESS, are in-frame only. Not every clone is retained; where verified, under half of the shortfall comes from an unresolved V gene, and the cause of the rest is unknown. Across this sample there are some 80,000 clones, with 70% to 90% seen only once. The ten largest clones take up approximately 7% of the sample. The label giving this sample's time point can be read as: baseline before first vaccination. The sample here was peripheral blood, taken on day 0 of AZD1222 vaccination. The origin of the receptors is an adult in good health.

The chain recombines TRBV15 with TRBJ1-2; D not resolved. Germline V gene lookup returns CDR1 LNHNV and CDR2 YYDKDF (reference sequence). V lost 1 base and J lost 3, with 6 bases in between. The CDR3 sequence is 13 residues long. Written as DNA, the CDR3 is TGTGCCACCAGCAGAGCTACTGACTATGGCTACACCTTC. Translating it yields CATSRATDYGYTF.

The chain couples TRBV5-1 to TRBJ2-7; 8 bases fit TRBD2. CDR1 is SGHRS, CDR2 YFSETQ, per germline. After removal of 0 bases from V and 3 bases from J, the junction contained 2 bases not matched to a gene. CDR3 length equals 14 residues. The CDR3 bases are TGCGCCAGCAGCTTGGTTGCGGGGGGCTACGAGCAGTACTTC. Its protein product is CASSLVAGGYEQYF.

The chain employs TRBV28 and TRBJ1-1; D may be TRBD1 (6 bases). The CDR3 sequence is 16 residues long. The V gene lost 5 bases and the J gene lost 0 bases, with 16 bases spanning the gap. Germline V CDR1 and CDR2: MDHEN, SYDVKM. CDR3 amino acids: CASSQTTGVLNTEAFF. The CDR3, as DNA: TGTGCCAGCAGTCAAACGACAGGAGTGTTGAACACTGAAGCTTTCTTT.

The chain joins TRBV18 to TRBJ1-5; unclear D gene. This CDR3 is 12 amino acids long. Per germline, CDR1 KGHSH and CDR2 LQKENI. Trimming removed 5 bases at V and 8 bases at J, with 10 bases between. CDR3 amino acids: CASSRASEPQHF. CDR3 coding DNA: TGTGCCAGCTCAAGGGCCTCGGAGCCCCAGCATTTT.

Only a few counts were recorded for this clone. V and J are TRBV6-5 and TRBJ1-4; 8 nucleotides align to TRBD1. From germline, CDR1 is MNHEY and CDR2 SVGAGI. V gave up 6 bases and J gave up 1 base; unmatched junction bases: 4. The length of the CDR3 is 15 residues. The CDR3 nucleotides are TGTGCCAGCAGCAGAGGACAGGGAACTAATGAAAAACTGTTTTTT. It is translated as CASSRGQGTNEKLFF.

V and J are TRBV5-1 and TRBJ1-1; 9 bases match TRBD1. The CDR3 runs 15 residues. CDR1 and CDR2 (germline): SGHRS, YFSETQ. J gave up 1 base and V 4 bases, and 5 bases lay outside the gene matches. The CDR3, as DNA: TGCGCCAGCAGCCCCCAGGGACAGGGGAACACTGAAGCTTTCTTT. Its translation: CASSPQGQGNTEAFF.

The chain is built from TRBV19 and TRBJ1-2, with TRBD1 matching 9 bases. The V gene's germline CDR1 is LNHDA and CDR2 SQIVND (reference sequence). This CDR3 region has 15 residues. V shed 6 bases, J shed 4 bases, and the junction held 9 bases outside the gene matches. The CDR3 region has the DNA TGTGCCAGTAGAAACCGGGACAGGGCCTTCTATGGCTACACCTTC. This codes for CASRNRDRAFYGYTF.

The V gene is TRBV28, the J gene TRBJ1-2, with a weak D call TRBD1 (5 bases). The CDR3 sequence is 12 residues long. The V end lost 8 bases, the J end lost 6 bases, and 13 bases lay between the germline ends. CDR1 is MDHEN and CDR2 is SYDVKM in the germline V gene. The CDR3 nucleotides are TGTGCCAGCCAACAGGTTCCCGATGGCTACACCTTC. Translated: CASQQVPDGYTF.

The gene calls are TRBV28 and TRBJ1-5; TRBD1 matches 7 bases. The V segment lost 7 bases and the J segment 4 bases; nucleotides outside the gene matches: 7. The CDR3 runs to 14 residues. Per the germline V gene, CDR1 is MDHEN and CDR2 is SYDVKM. CDR3 sequence (DNA): TGTGCCAGCACCCTAGGACAGGTTAATCAGCCCCAGCATTTT. Its translation is CASTLGQVNQPQHF.

The sample holds one count of this clone. The V call is TRBV27, the J call TRBJ2-2, with 7 bases lining up with TRBD1. The CDR3 is 16 residues long. CDR1 and CDR2 from the germline V gene are MNHEY and SMNVEV (reference sequence). Unmatched junction bases numbered 7, after V lost 6 bases and J lost 0 bases. CDR3 DNA sequence: TGTGCCAGCAGCCCGACCGGGACAGCGAACACCGGGGAGCTGTTTTTT. This codes for CASSPTGTANTGELFF.

The chain recombines TRBV7-6 with TRBJ2-1, with 11 nucleotides matching TRBD2. The CDR3 spans 15 residues. The ends lost 5 bases at V and 9 bases at J; junction bases unmatched: 9. Germline V lookup: CDR1 SGHVS, CDR2 FNYEAQ. The CDR3 DNA reads as TGTGCCAGCAGCCCTGGGGTAGCGGGAGGGGGTGAGCAGTTCTTC. This translates into CASSPGVAGGGEQFF.

V and J are TRBV5-1 and TRBJ2-6; 7 bases map to TRBD1. This CDR3 has 15 residues. Germline values: CDR1 SGHRS, CDR2 YFSETQ. J lost 13 bases, V lost 4 bases, and 14 bases had no gene match. DNA for the CDR3: TGCGCCAGCAGCCCGTCCGGGACAGAGGCCCTTGTCCTGACTTTC. It is translated as CASSPSGTEALVLTF.

The chain combines TRBV5-1 with TRBJ2-1; TRBD1 is a possible D gene (7 bases). Trimming pared 0 bases from V and 5 bases from J, leaving 15 bases between. The CDR3 loop spans 16 amino acids. Germline V gene data show CDR1 as SGHRS and CDR2 as YFSETQ. The CDR3 coding sequence is TGCGCCAGCAGCTTGGGGTCACAGGGGAGGAACAATGAGCAGTTCTTC. Protein product: CASSLGSQGRNNEQFF.

In its sample, this clone was seen many times. This chain uses TRBV30 with TRBJ1-5; D is uncertain. The V end was cut by 5 bases, the J end by 0 bases, with 8 bases between. The CDR3 covers 13 residues. From germline, CDR1 is GTSNPN and CDR2 SVGIG (reference sequence). CDR3 protein: CAWSRDSNQPQHF. The DNA of the CDR3 is TGTGCCTGGTCCAGAGATAGCAATCAGCCCCAGCATTTT.

The gene calls are TRBV24-1 and TRBJ2-3; no clear D. The germline V gene has CDR1 KGHDR and CDR2 SFDVKD. The CDR3 spans 16 residues. Trimming removed 2 bases from V and 0 bases from J, with 11 bases in between. The CDR3 region has the DNA TGTGCCACCAGTGATTCGGCCACTACTAGCACAGATACGCAGTATTTT. Protein sequence: CATSDSATTSTDTQYF.

This clone was observed a few times. The V gene is TRBV4-1, the J gene TRBJ1-1; 9 bases fit TRBD1. Germline assignment: CDR1 MGHRA and CDR2 YSYEKL. CDR3 size: 20 residues. V shed 0 bases, J shed 1 base, and the junction held 15 bases outside the gene matches. The CDR3 here is CASSQDWLESRTGENTEAFF. Here the CDR3 DNA reads TGCGCCAGCAGCCAAGACTGGCTTGAAAGTCGGACAGGGGAGAACACTGAAGCTTTCTTT.

The rearrangement uses TRBV28 and TRBJ1-6; D uncertain. Trimming cost V 7 bases and J 4 bases, with 5 bases left between them. The CDR3 extends over 12 amino acids. Germline CDR1 reads MDHEN; CDR2 reads SYDVKM. This chain's CDR3 is CASTQYNSPLHF. CDR3 bases: TGTGCCAGCACCCAATATAATTCACCCCTCCACTTT.

The sample holds a few counts of this clone. The rearrangement joins TRBV7-2 to TRBJ1-3, with D perhaps matching TRBD1 (5 bases). V lost 5 bases and J 4 bases, leaving 12 bases between the germline ends. This CDR3 spans 14 amino acids. From germline, CDR1 is SGHTA and CDR2 FQGNSA. CDR3 protein: CASSPTTGGNTIYF. The CDR3 DNA is TGTGCCAGCAGCCCAACCACAGGAGGAAACACCATATATTTT.

The chain combines TRBV29-1 with TRBJ2-2; 8 bases are a match to TRBD2. V dropped 4 bases and J dropped 5; count of bases not matched to a gene: 12. Per the germline V gene, CDR1 is SQVTM and CDR2 is ANQGSEA. The CDR3 consists of 16 residues. The CDR3 coding sequence is TGCAGCGTTGGGGGCACCCTTGCGGGGGGTACCGGGGAGCTGTTTTTT. This codes for CSVGGTLAGGTGELFF.

The gene calls are TRBV18 and TRBJ2-5; either TRBD1 or TRBD2 may supply D (6 bases each). CDR1 KGHSH and CDR2 LQKENI come from the germline V gene. The CDR3 is 15 residues long. V lost 4 bases and J lost 1, with 13 bases in between. CDR3 in DNA: TGTGCCAGCTCACTCGTCGGGGGCCTCCAAGAGACCCAGTACTTC. Its translation is CASSLVGGLQETQYF.

This chain connects TRBV3-1 (or the pseudogene TRBV3-2) to TRBJ2-7; maybe TRBD1 (6 bases). V lost 4 bases, J lost 6 bases, and 10 bases lay in between. Per the germline V gene, CDR1 is LGHDT and CDR2 is YNNKEL (reference sequence). The CDR3 has 12 residues. This chain's CDR3 is CASSRTQGEQYF. The CDR3 DNA reads TGTGCCAGCAGCCGTACACAGGGCGAGCAGTACTTC.

V usage is TRBV7-3 and J usage is TRBJ2-1, with TRBD2 matching 11 bases. The CDR3 consists of 18 residues. Germline loops: CDR1 SGHTA, CDR2 FQGTGA. J was trimmed by 4 bases and V by 0 bases; bases with no gene match: 8. The DNA of the CDR3 is TGTGCCAGCAGCTTAACGTCGGGACTAGCGGAGGGTTACAATGAGCAGTTCTTC. It is translated as CASSLTSGLAEGYNEQFF.

The chain carries TRBV30 and TRBJ2-6, with D possibly being TRBD1 (5 bases). Trimming shortened V by 0 bases and J by 2 bases, and 8 bases separated the two germline ends. The germline CDR1 and CDR2 sequences are GTSNPN and SVGIG (reference sequence). This CDR3 contains 15 residues. This CDR3 reads CAWSVDSAGANVLTF. CDR3 nucleotides: TGTGCCTGGAGTGTAGACAGCGCTGGGGCCAACGTCCTGACTTTC.

This chain connects TRBV6-1 to TRBJ2-7, with D maybe TRBD2 (6 bases). Looked up from germline, CDR1 is MNHNS and CDR2 is SASEGT. V shed 3 bases and J shed 9 bases, with 18 bases lying between them. This CDR3 has 14 residues. The CDR3 region has the DNA TGTGCCAGCAGTGATCTCCTTGGGGGAGGAGCGCAGTACTTC. Amino acids: CASSDLLGGGAQYF.

The J gene is TRBJ2-5, the V gene TRBV7-9; 7 bases are a match to TRBD2. CDR3 length equals 14 residues. The junction had 7 bases not matched to a gene; V was cut back by 4 bases and J by 5 bases. Germline CDR1 and CDR2: SEHNR and FQNEAQ (reference sequence). The CDR3: CASSSPWGGETQYF. The CDR3 DNA reads TGTGCCAGCAGCTCCCCTTGGGGGGGGGAGACCCAGTACTTC.

This clone was detected only a few times. The rearrangement joins TRBV19 to TRBJ1-5; 9 nucleotides align to TRBD1. The CDR3 consists of 15 residues. Germline trimming cut 6 bases from V and 2 bases from J; bases unmatched to any gene: 5. The germline V gene encodes CDR1 LNHDA and CDR2 SQIVND (reference sequence). CDR3 amino acids: CASSEQGAGNQPQHF. The CDR3 DNA is TGTGCCAGTAGCGAACAGGGGGCCGGCAATCAGCCCCAGCATTTT. Full variable domain (rest looked up from reference TRBV19 and TRBJ1-5): DGGITQSPKYLFRKEGQNVTLSCEQNLNHDAMYWYRQDPGQGLRLIYYSQIVNDFQKGDIAEGYSVSREKKESFPLTVTSAQKNPTAFYLCASSEQGAGNQPQHFGDGTRLSIL.

This clone was found once. The V gene is TRBV28, the J gene TRBJ1-1, with TRBD1 as a possible D gene (5 bases). Germline V gene sequence: CDR1 MDHEN, CDR2 SYDVKM. The CDR3 has 13 residues. Trimming stripped 6 bases from V and 6 bases from J, with 14 bases between. The CDR3 DNA is TGTGCCAGCAGCGGGGCCGCACGGGCTGAAGCTTTCTTT. It translates to CASSGAARAEAFF. The full variable domain, in which reference TRBV28 and TRBJ1-1 provide the parts outside the CDR3, is DVKVTQSSRYLVKRTGEKVFLECVQDMDHENMFWYRQDPGLGLRLIYFSYDVKMKEKGDIPEGYSVSREKKERFSLILESASTNQTSMYLCASSGAARAEAFFGQGTRLTVV.